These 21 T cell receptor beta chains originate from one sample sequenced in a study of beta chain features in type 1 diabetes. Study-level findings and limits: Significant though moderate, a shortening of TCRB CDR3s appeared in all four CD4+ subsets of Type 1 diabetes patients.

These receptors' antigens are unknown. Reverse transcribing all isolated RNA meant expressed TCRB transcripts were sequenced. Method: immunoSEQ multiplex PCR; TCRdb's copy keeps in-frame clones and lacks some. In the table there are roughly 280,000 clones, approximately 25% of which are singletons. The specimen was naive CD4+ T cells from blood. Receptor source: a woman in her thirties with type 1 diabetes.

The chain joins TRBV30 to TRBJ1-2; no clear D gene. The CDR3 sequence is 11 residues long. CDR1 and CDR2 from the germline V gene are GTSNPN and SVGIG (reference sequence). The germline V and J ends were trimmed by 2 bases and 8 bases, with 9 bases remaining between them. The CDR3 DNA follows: TGTGCCTGGAGTCCAGGCTCGGGCTACACCTTC. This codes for CAWSPGSGYTF. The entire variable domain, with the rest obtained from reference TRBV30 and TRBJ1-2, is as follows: SQTIHQWPATLVQPVGSPLSLECTVEGTSNPNLYWYRQAAGRGLQLLFYSVGIGQISSEVPQNLSASRPQDRQFILSSKKLLLSDSGFYLCAWSPGSGYTFGSGTRLTVV.

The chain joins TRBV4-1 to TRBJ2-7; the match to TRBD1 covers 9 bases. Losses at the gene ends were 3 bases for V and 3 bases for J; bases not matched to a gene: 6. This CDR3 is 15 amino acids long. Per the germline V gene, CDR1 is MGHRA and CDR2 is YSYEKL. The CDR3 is CASSQPYRGHYEQYF. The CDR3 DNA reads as TGCGCCAGCAGCCAGCCATACAGGGGGCACTACGAGCAGTACTTC.

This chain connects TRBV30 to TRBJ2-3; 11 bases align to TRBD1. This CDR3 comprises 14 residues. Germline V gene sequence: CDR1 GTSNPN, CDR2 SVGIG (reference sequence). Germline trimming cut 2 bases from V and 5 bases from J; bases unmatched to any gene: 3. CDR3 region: CAWSPGQGGDTQYF. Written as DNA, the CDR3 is TGTGCCTGGAGTCCGGGACAGGGGGGAGATACGCAGTATTTT.

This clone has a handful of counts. CDR3 region: CASSIGAGSSYEQYF. The CDR3, as DNA: TGTGCCAGTAGTATAGGGGCAGGGTCCTCCTACGAGCAGTACTTC. The chain employs TRBV19 and TRBJ2-7; TRBD1 might be the D (5 bases). The CDR3 totals 15 residues. The V gene lost 1 base and the J gene lost 0 bases, with 10 bases spanning the gap. CDR1 and CDR2 from the germline V gene are LNHDA and SQIVND (reference sequence).

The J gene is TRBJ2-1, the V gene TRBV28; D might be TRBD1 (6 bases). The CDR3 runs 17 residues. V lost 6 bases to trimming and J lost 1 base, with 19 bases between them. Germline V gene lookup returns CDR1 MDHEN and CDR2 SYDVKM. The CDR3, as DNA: TGTGCCAGCAGCACTCCCCGATCCAGGGGTTCCTACAATGAGCAGTTCTTC. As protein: CASSTPRSRGSYNEQFF.

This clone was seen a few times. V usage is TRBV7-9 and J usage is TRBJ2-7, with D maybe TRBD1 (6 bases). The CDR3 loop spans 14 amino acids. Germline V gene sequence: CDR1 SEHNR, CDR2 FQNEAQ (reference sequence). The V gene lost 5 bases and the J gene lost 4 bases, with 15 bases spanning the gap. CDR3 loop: CASSTGTTFYEQYF. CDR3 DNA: TGTGCCAGCAGCACCGGGACAACCTTTTACGAGCAGTACTTC.

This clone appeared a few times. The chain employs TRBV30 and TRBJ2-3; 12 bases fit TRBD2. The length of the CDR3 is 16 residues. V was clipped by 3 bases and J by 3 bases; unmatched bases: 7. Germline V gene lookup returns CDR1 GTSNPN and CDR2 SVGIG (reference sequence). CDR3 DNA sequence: TGTGCCTGGAGGGATGGACTAGCGGGACCAACAGATACGCAGTATTTT. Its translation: CAWRDGLAGPTDTQYF.

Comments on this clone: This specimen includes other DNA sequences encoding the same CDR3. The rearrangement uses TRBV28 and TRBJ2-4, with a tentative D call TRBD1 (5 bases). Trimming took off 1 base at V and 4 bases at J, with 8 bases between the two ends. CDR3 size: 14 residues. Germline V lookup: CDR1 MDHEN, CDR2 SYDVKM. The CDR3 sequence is CASSLSGSKNIQYF. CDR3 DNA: TGTGCCAGCAGTTTATCAGGGTCGAAAAACATTCAGTACTTC.

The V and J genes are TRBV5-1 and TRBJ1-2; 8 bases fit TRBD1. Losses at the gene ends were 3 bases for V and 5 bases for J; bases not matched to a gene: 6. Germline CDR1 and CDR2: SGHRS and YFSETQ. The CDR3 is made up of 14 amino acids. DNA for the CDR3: TGCGCCAGCAGCTCGGGACAGGCCCTTTATGGCTACACCTTC. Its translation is CASSSGQALYGYTF.

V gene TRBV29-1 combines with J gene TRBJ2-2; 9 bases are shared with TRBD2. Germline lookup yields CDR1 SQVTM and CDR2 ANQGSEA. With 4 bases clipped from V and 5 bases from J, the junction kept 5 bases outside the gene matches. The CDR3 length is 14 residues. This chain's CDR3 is CSVALAGPTGELFF. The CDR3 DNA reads TGCAGCGTTGCTCTAGCGGGACCGACCGGGGAGCTGTTTTTT.

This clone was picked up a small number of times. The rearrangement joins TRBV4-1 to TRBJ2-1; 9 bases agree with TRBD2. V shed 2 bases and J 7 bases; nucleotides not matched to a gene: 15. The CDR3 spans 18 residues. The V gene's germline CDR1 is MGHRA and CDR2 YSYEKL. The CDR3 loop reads CASSQIAAGGPGANEQFF. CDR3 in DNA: TGCGCCAGCAGCCAAATAGCGGCGGGAGGGCCGGGTGCGAATGAGCAGTTCTTC.

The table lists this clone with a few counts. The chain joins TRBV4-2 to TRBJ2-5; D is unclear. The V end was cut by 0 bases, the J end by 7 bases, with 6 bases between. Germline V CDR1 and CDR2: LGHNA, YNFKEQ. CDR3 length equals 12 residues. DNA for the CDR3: TGTGCCAGCAGCCAAGACCTCGGGACCCAGTACTTC. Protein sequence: CASSQDLGTQYF.

The CDR3 DNA reads as TGTGCCAGCAGCTTAGTAAACGGAGGTTTCTACGAGCAGTACTTC. Translating it yields CASSLVNGGFYEQYF. V usage is TRBV11-2 and J usage is TRBJ2-7, with D perhaps TRBD2 (5 bases). V lost 1 base and J 3 bases, leaving 13 bases between the germline ends. CDR1 and CDR2 from the germline V gene are SGHAT and FQNNGV. This CDR3 contains 15 residues.

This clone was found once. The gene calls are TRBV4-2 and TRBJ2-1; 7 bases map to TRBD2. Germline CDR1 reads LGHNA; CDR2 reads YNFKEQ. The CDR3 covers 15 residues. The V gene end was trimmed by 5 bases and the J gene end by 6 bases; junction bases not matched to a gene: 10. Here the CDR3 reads CASSTGGRAGNEQFF. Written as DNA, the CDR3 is TGTGCCAGCAGCACAGGCGGGAGAGCGGGCAATGAGCAGTTCTTC.

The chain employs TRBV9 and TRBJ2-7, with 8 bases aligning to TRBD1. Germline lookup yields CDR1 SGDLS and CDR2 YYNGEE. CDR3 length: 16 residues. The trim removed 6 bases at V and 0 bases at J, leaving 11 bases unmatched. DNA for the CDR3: TGTGCCAGCACATTGGGCCCGGGACAGGACTCCTACGAGCAGTACTTC. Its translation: CASTLGPGQDSYEQYF.

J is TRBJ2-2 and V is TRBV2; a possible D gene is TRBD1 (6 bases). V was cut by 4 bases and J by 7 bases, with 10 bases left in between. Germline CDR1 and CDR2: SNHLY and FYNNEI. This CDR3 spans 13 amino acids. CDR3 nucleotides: TGTGCCAGCAGTGGTTGGGGGCACGGGGAGCTGTTTTTT. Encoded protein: CASSGWGHGELFF.

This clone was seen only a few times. The CDR3 coding sequence is TGCGCCAGCAGCCAAGGAAGACTAGCGGGAGTGCGGAATGAGCAGTTCTTC. Encoded protein: CASSQGRLAGVRNEQFF. The chain carries TRBV4-1 and TRBJ2-1; 12 bases are shared with TRBD2. This CDR3 spans 17 amino acids. V dropped 1 base and J dropped 7; count of bases not matched to a gene: 8. Germline CDR1 reads MGHRA; CDR2 reads YSYEKL.

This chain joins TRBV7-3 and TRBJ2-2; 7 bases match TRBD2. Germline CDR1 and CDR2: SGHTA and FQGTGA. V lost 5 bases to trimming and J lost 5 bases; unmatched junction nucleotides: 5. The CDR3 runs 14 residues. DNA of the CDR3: TGTGCCAGCAGCCCGGGAGGTGGGACCGGGGAGCTGTTTTTT. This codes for CASSPGGGTGELFF.

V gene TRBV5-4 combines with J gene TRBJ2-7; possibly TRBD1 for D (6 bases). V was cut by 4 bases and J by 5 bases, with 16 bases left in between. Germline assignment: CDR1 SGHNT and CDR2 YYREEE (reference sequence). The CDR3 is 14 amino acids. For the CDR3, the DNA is TGTGCCAGCAGCCGCGACAGGCCCGTCGACGAGCAGTACTTC. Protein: CASSRDRPVDEQYF.

CDR3 region: CASSLKPGGSYEQYF. For the CDR3, the DNA is TGTGCCAGCAGCTTAAAGCCAGGGGGCTCCTACGAGCAGTACTTC. The rearrangement links TRBV7-2 to TRBJ2-7, with 7 nucleotides matching TRBD1. The CDR3 sequence is 15 residues long. V gave up 2 bases and J gave up 0 bases; unmatched junction bases: 4. CDR1 SGHTA and CDR2 FQGNSA come from the germline V gene.

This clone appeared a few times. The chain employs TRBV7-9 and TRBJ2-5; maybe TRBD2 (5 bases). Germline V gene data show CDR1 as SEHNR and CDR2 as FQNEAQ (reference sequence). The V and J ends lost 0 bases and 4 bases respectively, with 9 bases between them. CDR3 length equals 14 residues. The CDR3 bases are TGTGCCAGCAGCTTAGCGGGAGTTACAGAGACCCAGTACTTC. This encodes CASSLAGVTETQYF.